These T cell receptor beta chains were read from a single sample in a study of tumor-infiltrating lymphocytes in oesophageal squamous cell carcinoma. TCRdb reanalysed the PCR reads using MiXCR and keeps one entry per CDR3 protein. The sample lists approximately 15,000 distinct CDR3 sequences; approximately 56% were seen once. The sequencing sample was made of esophageal tumor tissue. These receptors were obtained from a male donor with esophageal squamous cell carcinoma. Each CDR3 is given with its conserved first and last residue. The D gene is left open where the match is weak. Clone sizes are given selectively: once, few, many, or a class where the clone is expanded.

TRBJ2-5 TRBD1 NA TRBV7-6 TGTGCCAGCAGCTTGGAGACAGGGGCCGGGACCCAGTACTTC CASSLETGAGTQYF
TRBJ2-7 NA NA TRBV27 TGTGCCAGCAGTCCCCAACTAGGCTCCTATAGCACAGATACGCAGTACTTC CASSPQLGSYSTDTQYF
TRBJ1-1 TRBD1 many TRBV5-1 TGCGCCAGCAGCTTGCTCGGACAGGGGGGACTGGAAGCTTTCTTT CASSLLGQGGLEAFF
TRBJ1-2 NA NA TRBV6-9 TGTGCCAGCAGCCTAGCAGCAAACTATGGCTACACCTTC CASSLAANYGYTF
TRBJ2-7 TRBD1 NA TRBV6-6 TGTGCCAGCAGTTACGACAGGGGGCACCGTCCCTACAATGAGCAGTACTTC CASSYDRGHRPYNEQYF
TRBJ2-5 NA NA TRBV11-2 TGTGCCAGCAGCTTCCAAACCTCACCTTGGTTGGACCAAGGGACCCAGTACTTC CASSFQTSPWLDQGTQYF
TRBJ2-1 TRBD2 NA TRBV19 TGTGCCAGTAGTTCCAATAGCGGGAGGAAATATGAGCAGTTCTTC CASSSNSGRKYEQFF
TRBJ2-5 NA NA TRBV7-6 TGTGCCAGCAGCCCACAGGTTGGCAGAGAGACCCAGTACTTC CASSPQVGRETQYF
TRBJ2-5 NA few TRBV7-6 TGTGCCAGCAGCCCAGGACGGTTCCAAGAGACCCAGTACTTC CASSPGRFQETQYF
TRBJ2-5 NA NA TRBV7-3 TGTGCCAGCAGCCCGGGGGGCCCGGAGACCCAGTACTTC CASSPGGPETQYF
TRBJ2-1 TRBD1 once TRBV7-3 TGTGCCAGCAGCTCTCCCACCGGGACAGGGGTAACCTACGAGCAGTTCTTC CASSSPTGTGVTYEQFF
TRBJ1-3 NA many TRBV18 TGTGCCAGCTCACCGGGGCGAAACACCATATATTTT CASSPGRNTIYF
TRBJ2-5 NA few TRBV7-2 TGTGCCAGCAGCATGGGGGGCCCAGAGACCCAGTACTTC CASSMGGPETQYF
TRBJ2-3 TRBD2 many TRBV7-2 TGTGCCAGCAGCACCCGACTAGCGGGAGGGTCAGATACGCAGTATTTT CASSTRLAGGSDTQYF
TRBJ2-3 TRBD1 NA TRBV7-2 TGTGCCAGCAGCTTAGTGGGTAGGGGGCTAGATACGCAGTATTTT CASSLVGRGLDTQYF
TRBJ1-2 TRBD1 NA TRBV7-8 TGTGCCAGCAGCTTCTCGACAGGGGGCATCTATGGCTACACCTTC CASSFSTGGIYGYTF
TRBJ2-3 TRBD2 NA TRBV12-3/TRBV12-4 TGTGCCAGCAGTTTTCGAGGGAGGGCCCCCGCAGATACGCAGTATTTT CASSFRGRAPADTQYF
TRBJ2-5 TRBD1 few TRBV7-2 TGTGCCAGCAGCTTAGGTGCCAGGGGGTCAGAGACCCAGTACTTC CASSLGARGSETQYF
TRBJ2-3 TRBD2 NA TRBV6-2/TRBV6-3 TGTGCCAGCAGTGACGCTAGCGGGAGCACAGATACGCAGTATTTT CASSDASGSTDTQYF
TRBJ2-1 TRBD2 NA TRBV7-2 TGTGCCAGCAGCTTCGACGGCCTCTGGGCGGGAGAACCCTACAATGAGCAGTTCTTC CASSFDGLWAGEPYNEQFF
TRBJ2-2 NA many TRBV4-2 TGTGCCAGCAGCCAAGGACTAGTCTCCGGGGAGCTGTTTTTT CASSQGLVSGELFF
TRBJ2-5 NA NA TRBV28 TGTGCCAGCAGTCCAGTTGAGAGGAGCCAAGAGACCCAGTACTTC CASSPVERSQETQYF
TRBJ1-1 NA once TRBV7-2 TGTGCCAGCAGCTTAGGGGCCACTGAAGCTTTCTTT CASSLGATEAFF
TRBJ2-5 NA NA TRBV11-3 TGTGCCAGCAGCTTATTTGGGGAGACCCAGTACTTC CASSLFGETQYF
TRBJ2-4 TRBD1 once TRBV7-3 TGTGCCAGCAGCTTACAGGGGGCAGCCAAAAACATTCAGTACTTC CASSLQGAAKNIQYF
TRBJ2-5 TRBD1 NA TRBV7-6 TGTGCCAGCAGCACCCGGGACAGGCCCGACAATGAGCAGTACTTC CASSTRDRPDNEQYF
TRBJ1-3 NA NA TRBV7-4 TGTGCCAGCAGCTTAGGGAGTCACGCCAGCGGAAACACCATATATTTT CASSLGSHASGNTIYF
TRBJ2-7 NA NA TRBV7-3 TGTGCCAGCAGCGTGGGTCCCCATGACAATGAGCAGTACTTC CASSVGPHDNEQYF
TRBJ2-1 TRBD2 NA TRBV12-3/TRBV12-4 TGTGCCAGCAGTTTGCTTTCCGCGGGGGGAGAGCAGTTCTTC CASSLLSAGGEQFF
TRBJ1-5 NA many TRBV5-6 TGTGCCAGCAGCTTGGGGTATCGGCAGCCCCAGCATTTT CASSLGYRQPQHF
TRBJ2-7 NA few TRBV11-1 TGTGCCAGCAGCACGGACCTCCCCTCCTACGAGCAGTACTTC CASSTDLPSYEQYF
TRBJ2-3 NA NA TRBV10-3 TGTGCCATCAGTGCAGGGGAGGAAGATACGCAGTATTTT CAISAGEEDTQYF
TRBJ2-2 NA NA TRBV7-9 TGTGCCAGCAGCTTACACCTGGCCACCGGGGAGCTGTTTTTT CASSLHLATGELFF
TRBJ1-4 TRBD1 many TRBV18 TGTGCCAGCTCACCGACCGGGACAGGGTATGAAAAACTGTTTTTT CASSPTGTGYEKLFF
TRBJ2-2 TRBD2 many TRBV10-2 TGCGCCAGCACTAGCGGGACAAACACCGGGGAGCTGTTTTTT CASTSGTNTGELFF
TRBJ1-1 NA few TRBV7-6 TGTGCCAGCAGCTTAGATATTTGGGGTGGGCAGTTCTTT CASSLDIWGGQFF
TRBJ2-3 NA NA TRBV3-1 TGTGCCAGCAGCCAAGATTTGTTGGGAACGAGCACAGATACGCAGTATTTT CASSQDLLGTSTDTQYF